The 25 T cell receptor beta chains reported below all come from one sample, sequenced in a study of regulatory T cells in long-lasting Graves disease. With iRepertoire HTBI primers and Arm-PCR of CDR3 regions, TCR beta libraries were built. TCRdb reanalysed the multiplex PCR reads using MiXCR and keeps one entry per CDR3 protein. The sample has 250,000 to 300,000 distinct CDR3 sequences, around a fifth seen once; the top ten hold roughly 50%. Time point of the sample: persistent/refractory GD, antithyroid drugs over 5 years with positive TRAb. Making the TCR library involved RNA that had been extracted from PBMCs. The material sequenced was peripheral blood mononuclear cells (PBMCs), taken when the disease was refractory, from a patient treated with antithyroid drugs. Source of these receptors: a female donor with Graves disease.

The V gene is TRBV7-2, the J gene TRBJ2-7, with D perhaps assigned TRBD1 or TRBD2 (5 bases each). CDR3 size: 15 residues. Germline V gene data show CDR1 as SGHTA and CDR2 as FQGNSA. V dropped 3 bases and J dropped 3 bases, with 15 bases sitting between them. In DNA form, the CDR3 reads TGTGCCAGCAGCTTGGGGACCGGGGAGAGCTACGAGCAGTACTTC. It translates to CASSLGTGESYEQYF. Drawing the rest from reference TRBV7-2 and TRBJ2-7, the complete variable domain is GAGVSQSPSNKVTEKGKDVELRCDPISGHTALYWYRQSLGQGLEFLIYFQGNSAPDKSGLPSDRFSAERTGGSVSTLTIQRTQQEDSAVYLCASSLGTGESYEQYFGPGTRLTVT.

V usage is TRBV19 and J usage is TRBJ2-7; weak D call: TRBD2 (5 bases). Between the trimmed V and J ends, which lost 4 bases and 4 bases, there was a span of 14 bases. CDR1 is LNHDA and CDR2 is SQIVND in the germline V gene (reference sequence). This CDR3 has 14 residues. Here the CDR3 reads CASSTPGDRYEQYF. The CDR3 DNA sequence: TGTGCCAGTAGTACCCCCGGGGATCGGTACGAGCAGTACTTC.

The J gene is TRBJ2-7, the V gene TRBV5-1; the match to TRBD1 covers 8 bases. V gave up 2 bases and J gave up 3 bases; unmatched junction bases: 7. The CDR3 is made up of 15 amino acids. Germline CDR1 and CDR2: SGHRS and YFSETQ. CDR3 DNA sequence: TGCGCCAGCAGCTTATCCGGGACAGGCTTCTACGAGCAGTACTTC. Its protein is CASSLSGTGFYEQYF.

This clonotype occurred a few times. This chain uses TRBV12-3 or TRBV12-4 with TRBJ2-7; 7 bases line up with TRBD2. CDR3 size: 14 residues. The junction had 7 bases not matched to a gene; V was cut back by 5 bases and J by 3 bases. The CDR3 nucleotides read TGTGCCAGCAGTCCTTTTCGGGAGGACTACGAGCAGTACTTC. Its translation is CASSPFREDYEQYF.

This clonotype appeared many times. V is TRBV11-1 and J is TRBJ2-1; 10 bases are shared with TRBD2. V gave up 5 bases and J gave up 2 bases; unmatched junction bases: 3. The CDR3 contains 15 residues. In germline, CDR1 is SGHAT, CDR2 FQDESV (reference sequence). CDR3 residues: CASSHGTSAYNEQFF. In DNA form, the CDR3 reads TGTGCCAGCAGCCACGGGACTAGCGCCTACAATGAGCAGTTCTTC.

The chain carries TRBV18 and TRBJ2-7, with 10 bases aligning to TRBD2. The V gene end was trimmed by 5 bases and the J gene end by 4 bases; junction bases not matched to a gene: 8. CDR3 length: 15 amino acids. Germline V CDR1 and CDR2: KGHSH, LQKENI. This chain's CDR3 is CASSDNSGRTYEQYF. In DNA, the CDR3 is TGTGCCAGCTCAGACAATAGCGGGAGGACGTACGAGCAGTACTTC.

This clonotype was recorded many times. The genes are TRBV6-5 and TRBJ1-5; D perhaps matches TRBD1 (6 bases). The CDR3 runs to 13 residues. CDR1 and CDR2 (germline): MNHEY, SVGAGI. The V gene lost 2 bases and the J gene lost 7 bases, with 9 bases spanning the gap. CDR3 protein: CASSYGGMQPQHF. The CDR3 DNA sequence: TGTGCCAGCAGTTACGGGGGCATGCAGCCCCAGCATTTT.

This clonotype was counted a single time. The chain carries TRBV24-1 and TRBJ2-1; 10 bases match TRBD2. With 3 bases clipped from V and 1 base from J, the junction kept 5 bases outside the gene matches. This CDR3 spans 17 amino acids. CDR1 and CDR2 (germline): KGHDR, SFDVKD. The CDR3 here is CATSDSDSGRSYNEQFF. As DNA, the CDR3 is TGTGCCACCAGTGATAGTGATAGCGGGAGGTCCTACAATGAGCAGTTCTTC.

About this clonotype: It may be a read error: a sequence one base away is much more abundant. The CDR3 coding sequence is TGTGCCAGCGGCCTAAGGGGACAGGGGCGAACTGGGCTTGAAAAACTGTTTTTT. Translation gives CASGLRGQGRTGLEKLFF. The chain employs TRBV7-2 and TRBJ1-4; 10 bases align to TRBD1. The V gene's germline CDR1 is SGHTA and CDR2 FQGNSA. The CDR3 has 18 amino acids. Losses at the gene ends were 8 bases for V and 7 bases for J; bases not matched to a gene: 19.

This chain uses TRBV29-1 with TRBJ1-1; weak D call: TRBD1 (5 bases). Trimming removed 7 bases at V and 11 bases at J, with 17 bases between. Germline lookup yields CDR1 SQVTM and CDR2 ANQGSEA. This CDR3 is 11 amino acids long. This CDR3 is CSGLGDQEAFF. For the CDR3, the DNA is TGCAGCGGCCTTGGGGACCAGGAGGCTTTCTTT.

This chain links TRBV6-2 or TRBV6-3 with TRBJ1-5; D might be TRBD1 (6 bases). The CDR3 extends over 14 amino acids. Germline V gene data show CDR1 as MNHEY and CDR2 as SVGEGT. The V and J ends lost 0 bases and 8 bases respectively, with 11 bases between them. The CDR3 DNA sequence: TGTGCCAGCAGTTACTCTTCCGGGGGCGAGCCCCAGCATTTT. Protein product: CASSYSSGGEPQHF.

This clonotype was seen many times. The V call is TRBV12-3 or TRBV12-4, the J call TRBJ2-2; 8 bases fit TRBD2. There are 22 residues in the CDR3. Germline trimming cut 3 bases from V and 5 bases from J; bases unmatched to any gene: 26. The CDR3 DNA reads as TGTGCCAGCAGTTTCCGGCAGGGGTTAGGTCTCGGTACAAGCGGGAGAACCGGGGAGCTGTTTTTT. Translation: CASSFRQGLGLGTSGRTGELFF.

The table lists this clonotype with many counts. This rearrangement joins TRBV12-3 or TRBV12-4 to TRBJ2-7, with a tentative D call TRBD2 (5 bases). Trimming left V 3 bases short and J 5 bases short, with 14 bases between. CDR3 size: 14 residues. CDR3 DNA sequence: TGTGCCAGCAGTTTGGGAGAGGGCATCAACGAGCAGTACTTC. Translated, it gives CASSLGEGINEQYF.

The rearrangement uses TRBV20-1 and TRBJ2-2; 10 nucleotides agree with TRBD1. The CDR3 runs 14 residues. The junction had 4 bases not matched to a gene; V was cut back by 6 bases and J by 3 bases. Per germline, CDR1 DFQATT and CDR2 SNEGSKA (reference sequence). The CDR3 region has the DNA TGCAGTGCCGGGACAGGGGAAGACACCGGGGAGCTGTTTTTT. It codes for CSAGTGEDTGELFF.

The genes are TRBV7-2 and TRBJ2-2; D is possibly TRBD1 (5 bases). CDR3 length equals 15 residues. Germline CDR1 is SGHTA and CDR2 is FQGNSA. Trimming left V 5 bases short and J 3 bases short, with 13 bases between. In DNA form, the CDR3 reads TGTGCCAGCAGCCAGAACAGGCATGACACCGGGGAGCTGTTTTTT. Its translation: CASSQNRHDTGELFF.

The chain recombines TRBV9 with TRBJ2-5; 8 bases align to TRBD2. From germline, CDR1 is SGDLS and CDR2 YYNGEE. J was trimmed by 5 bases and V by 5 bases; bases with no gene match: 20. This CDR3 has 18 amino acids. As DNA, the CDR3 is TGTGCCAGCAGTAAGGAAGTGGGACTAGTGGGAGATCGGGAGACCCAGTACTTC. It encodes CASSKEVGLVGDRETQYF.

The rearrangement links TRBV11-2 to TRBJ2-7; 12 bases line up with TRBD2. Unmatched junction bases numbered 12, after V lost 5 bases and J lost 4 bases. CDR3 size: 17 residues. Germline CDR1 reads SGHAT; CDR2 reads FQNNGV. The CDR3 nucleotides are TGTGCCAGCAGCCGTCTCCTGGGACTAGCGGGTTTTTACGAGCAGTACTTC. Protein product: CASSRLLGLAGFYEQYF. The entire variable domain, with the rest obtained from reference TRBV11-2 and TRBJ2-7, is as follows: EAGVAQSPRYKIIEKRQSVAFWCNPISGHATLYWYQQILGQGPKLLIQFQNNGVVDDSQLPKDRFSAERLKGVDSTLKIQPAKLEDSAVYLCASSRLLGLAGFYEQYFGPGTRLTVT.

In regard to this clonotype: One base separates it from a far larger clone, so it is likely a read error. The chain is built from TRBV28 and TRBJ1-2; perhaps TRBD1 as D (6 bases). V shed 7 bases and J shed 5 bases, with 20 bases lying between them. The CDR3 loop spans 15 amino acids. Germline V gene lookup returns CDR1 MDHEN and CDR2 SYDVKM. The CDR3 sequence is CASNLAGGSAYGYTF. In DNA, the CDR3 is TGTGCCAGCAACTTAGCGGGGGGCTCCGCGTATGGCTACACCTTC.

This clonotype was recorded a few times. It is likely a read error, because the conserved phenylalanine at the end of the CDR3 is missing. The chain joins TRBV28 to TRBJ2-7; D is uncertain. This CDR3 spans 14 amino acids. The V gene's germline CDR1 is MDHEN and CDR2 SYDVKM. Trimming removed 5 bases at V and 2 bases at J, with 13 bases between. The CDR3 reads CASSAPQLTYEQYL. The CDR3 region has the DNA TGTGCCAGCAGTGCTCCCCAGCTTACCTACGAGCAGTACCTC.

The chain couples TRBV11-2 to TRBJ1-2; D is undetermined. The germline V gene encodes CDR1 SGHAT and CDR2 FQNNGV. The V and J ends lost 6 bases and 10 bases respectively, with 12 bases between them. The CDR3 totals 11 residues. The CDR3 loop is CASSLGPDYTF. The CDR3 region has the DNA TGTGCCAGCAGTCTAGGTCCGGACTACACCTTC.

The chain joins TRBV6-2 or TRBV6-3 to TRBJ2-7, with D possibly being TRBD1 (6 bases). V shed 2 bases and J shed 3 bases, with 17 bases lying between them. The germline gives CDR1 MNHEY, CDR2 SVGEGT. CDR3 size: 16 residues. The CDR3 nucleotides read TGTGCCAGCAGTTACGCCTTCGACAGGCGAGACTACGAGCAGTACTTC. It yields the protein CASSYAFDRRDYEQYF.

This clonotype was seen ten or more times. The chain combines TRBV20-1 with TRBJ2-5; no clear D. V was trimmed by 3 bases and J by 3 bases, leaving 8 bases between them. Germline CDR1 is DFQATT and CDR2 is SNEGSKA (reference sequence). The CDR3 loop spans 12 amino acids. In DNA form, the CDR3 reads TGCAGTGCTAGTGCGGAGAAAGAGACCCAGTACTTC. It yields the protein CSASAEKETQYF.

In this sample, this clonotype turned up a few times. V usage is TRBV28 and J usage is TRBJ2-3; 7 bases align to TRBD1. Germline assignment: CDR1 MDHEN and CDR2 SYDVKM. J gave up 2 bases and V 5 bases, and 7 bases lay outside the gene matches. This CDR3 region has 15 residues. The CDR3 region has the DNA TGTGCCAGCAGTCCACAGGGGACGGTCACAGATACGCAGTATTTT. Its protein is CASSPQGTVTDTQYF.

This clonotype came up many times. J is TRBJ2-7 and V is TRBV20-1; D might be TRBD2 (6 bases). V lost 3 bases, J lost 2 bases, and 11 bases lay in between. In germline, CDR1 is DFQATT, CDR2 SNEGSKA (reference sequence). The CDR3 loop spans 13 amino acids. CDR3 nucleotide sequence: TGCAGTGCTAGCGGGAGCGGGCCCTACGAGCAGTACTTC. Protein product: CSASGSGPYEQYF.

This clonotype was counted between two and nine times. The CDR3 is CASSPISGGHGELFF. The DNA of the CDR3 is TGTGCCAGCAGTCCTATTTCAGGGGGTCACGGGGAGCTGTTTTTT. V is TRBV12-3 or TRBV12-4 and J is TRBJ2-2; 7 bases line up with TRBD1. This CDR3 is built from 15 residues. Trimming took 5 bases from V and 7 from J; bases not matched to a gene: 10.